These 27 T cell receptor beta chains were all obtained from the same sample, sequenced in a study of blood T cell repertoires in COVID-19. TCRdb's table, derived via immunoSEQ multiplex PCR, lists solely in-frame clones and lacks some. The sample carries over 200,000 clones, around 89% recorded once. The source material was PBMCs or T cells enriched from blood (not recorded which). All receptors come from a man aged 40-49 years who had recovered from COVID-19.

CDR3 sequence (DNA): TGTGCCTGGAGTGTTATGGCCGCGGGGCCCCAGCATTTT. Translated: CAWSVMAAGPQHF. The chain recombines TRBV30 with TRBJ1-5, with D hard to call. This CDR3 is built from 13 residues. V was clipped by 0 bases and J by 9 bases, with 12 bases between them. Germline V gene sequence: CDR1 GTSNPN, CDR2 SVGIG (reference sequence).

V and J are TRBV30 and TRBJ1-2; D gene ambiguous. Trimming took 1 base from V and 7 from J, leaving 16 bases between them. Germline CDR1 is GTSNPN and CDR2 is SVGIG (reference sequence). The CDR3 sequence is 14 residues long. Written as DNA, the CDR3 is TGTGCCTGGAGTGAAGGACTTCCTCAAAGTGGCTACACCTTC. Its translation: CAWSEGLPQSGYTF.

The V call is TRBV5-1, the J call TRBJ2-2, with D possibly matching TRBD1 (7 bases). CDR1 and CDR2 (germline): SGHRS, YFSETQ. Trimming left V 4 bases short and J 2 bases short, with 15 bases between. CDR3 length: 16 residues. The CDR3 DNA reads as TGCGCCAGCAGCGTGGAGGGACAGACTAACACCGGGGAGCTGTTTTTT. Translation gives CASSVEGQTNTGELFF. Based on the CDR3 plus reference TRBV5-1 and TRBJ2-2, the full variable domain is KAGVTQTPRYLIKTRGQQVTLSCSPISGHRSVSWYQQTPGQGLQFLFEYFSETQRNKGNFPGRFSGRQFSNSRSEMNVSTLELGDSALYLCASSVEGQTNTGELFFGEGSRLTVL.

The chain uses TRBV7-3 and TRBJ2-3; D is possibly TRBD2 (5 bases). The CDR3 length is 16 residues. V lost 5 bases and J 6 bases, leaving 21 bases between the germline ends. Germline-derived CDR1 and CDR2 are SGHTA and FQGTGA. CDR3 sequence: CASSVSGRAVFDTQYF. The CDR3 region has the DNA TGTGCCAGCAGCGTATCCGGGCGGGCTGTTTTTGATACGCAGTATTTT. Filled out from reference TRBV7-3 and TRBJ2-3, the complete variable domain reads GAGVSQTPSNKVTEKGKYVELRCDPISGHTALYWYRQSLGQGPEFLIYFQGTGAADDSGLPNDRFFAVRPEGSVSTLKIQRTERGDSAVYLCASSVSGRAVFDTQYFGPGTRLTVL.

The J gene is TRBJ1-3, the V gene TRBV3-1 (or the pseudogene TRBV3-2); 7 positions match TRBD1. Per the germline V gene, CDR1 is LGHDT and CDR2 is YNNKEL (reference sequence). The CDR3 length is 16 residues. V shed 3 bases and J 0 bases; nucleotides not matched to a gene: 5. The CDR3: CASSQQQGNSGNTIYF. The CDR3 DNA sequence: TGTGCCAGCAGCCAGCAACAGGGGAACTCTGGAAACACCATATATTTT.

This clone was found once. CDR3 sequence reads: CASSLRLVGTAVGDTQYF. The CDR3, as DNA: TGTGCCAGCAGCTTGCGCTTAGTAGGGACAGCGGTTGGGGATACGCAGTATTTT. The J gene is TRBJ2-3, the V gene TRBV5-5; 7 bases agree with TRBD1. This CDR3 spans 18 amino acids. V lost 1 base, J lost 6 bases, and 17 bases stayed unmatched. Per the germline V gene, CDR1 is SGHKS and CDR2 is YYEKEE (reference sequence).

The chain combines TRBV10-3 with TRBJ1-2, with D hard to call. V was clipped by 6 bases and J by 4 bases, with 30 bases between them. This CDR3 has 19 residues. The V gene's germline CDR1 is ENHRY and CDR2 SYGVKD. The CDR3 region is CAIRTTVKAAGELIYGYTF. The CDR3 nucleotides read TGTGCCATCAGAACCACGGTTAAAGCGGCAGGAGAATTAATCTATGGCTACACCTTC.

The rearrangement links TRBV6-2 or TRBV6-3 to TRBJ2-5, with D tentatively TRBD1 (6 bases). The V end was cut by 6 bases, the J end by 9 bases, with 17 bases between. Per germline, CDR1 MNHEY and CDR2 SVGEGT. The CDR3 loop spans 13 amino acids. This CDR3 reads CASSPDSLRAQYF. For the CDR3, the DNA is TGTGCCAGCAGCCCGGACAGTTTGAGGGCCCAGTACTTC.

The chain recombines TRBV27 with TRBJ2-7; a weak D match, TRBD2 (5 bases). The CDR3 sequence is 15 residues long. Germline loops: CDR1 MNHEY, CDR2 SMNVEV (reference sequence). The V and J ends lost 7 bases and 3 bases respectively, with 19 bases between them. The DNA for the CDR3 is TGTGCCAGCACCATAGGTTCGGGGAGTAGCTACGAGCAGTACTTC. Translating gives CASTIGSGSSYEQYF.

The chain recombines TRBV5-1 with TRBJ1-1; TRBD1 might be the D (6 bases). The length of the CDR3 is 18 residues. V was cut by 0 bases and J by 0 bases, with 18 bases left in between. Germline values: CDR1 SGHRS, CDR2 YFSETQ. CDR3: CASSLAQGGGSMNTEAFF. The CDR3 DNA is TGCGCCAGCAGCTTGGCTCAGGGAGGGGGATCGATGAACACTGAAGCTTTCTTT.

This chain joins TRBV9 and TRBJ2-2, with 13 bases aligning to TRBD2. The ends lost 4 bases at V and 4 bases at J; junction bases unmatched: 4. Germline lookup yields CDR1 SGDLS and CDR2 YYNGEE. The length of the CDR3 is 16 residues. The CDR3 coding sequence is TGTGCCAGCAGCTCCACTAGCGGGGGGGCCACCGGGGAGCTGTTTTTT. It translates to CASSSTSGGATGELFF.

J is TRBJ1-5 and V is TRBV7-6, with D possibly TRBD1 on 6 matching bases. Germline lookup yields CDR1 SGHVS and CDR2 FNYEAQ. CDR3 length: 17 amino acids. V lost 2 bases and J 5 bases, leaving 19 bases between the germline ends. The CDR3 here is CASSLNTKDSDDQPQHF. The DNA of the CDR3 is TGTGCCAGCAGCTTAAATACGAAGGACAGCGACGATCAGCCCCAGCATTTT.

The chain is built from TRBV4-1 and TRBJ2-5, with D possibly TRBD1 on 5 matching bases. The CDR3 is 19 residues long. V lost 0 bases to trimming and J lost 0 bases, with 20 bases between them. From germline, CDR1 is MGHRA and CDR2 YSYEKL. The CDR3: CASSQDSSLATVHQETQYF. The CDR3 DNA reads TGCGCCAGCAGCCAAGATTCGTCGCTCGCGACAGTGCACCAAGAGACCCAGTACTTC.

As DNA, the CDR3 is TGTGCCAGCAGCGTTACGGGACTGGCCTCTGGAAACACCATATATTTT. Its protein is CASSVTGLASGNTIYF. This sequence joins TRBV7-2 and TRBJ1-3, with a tentative D call TRBD1 (5 bases). CDR3 length: 16 residues. The germline V gene encodes CDR1 SGHTA and CDR2 FQGNSA. Trimming stripped 5 bases from V and 0 bases from J, with 14 bases between.

This clone appeared a single time. J is TRBJ1-1 and V is TRBV27; possible D gene TRBD1, 6 bases. CDR1 and CDR2 (germline): MNHEY, SMNVEV (reference sequence). The germline V and J ends were trimmed by 6 bases and 4 bases, with 15 bases remaining between them. CDR3 length: 14 amino acids. This CDR3 reads CASSRNRVGTEAFF. The DNA for the CDR3 is TGTGCCAGCAGCCGCAACAGGGTCGGCACTGAAGCTTTCTTT.

This clone was seen a single time. This chain joins TRBV29-1 and TRBJ2-1, with a possible D match to TRBD1 (6 bases). V lost 7 bases to trimming and J lost 11 bases, with 15 bases between them. The CDR3 extends over 11 amino acids. Germline values: CDR1 SQVTM, CDR2 ANQGSEA. Written as DNA, the CDR3 is TGCAGCGCAGGGGTGAGGACGCAGCAGTTCTTC. This translates into CSAGVRTQQFF.

J is TRBJ2-7 and V is TRBV15; D is possibly TRBD2 (5 bases). The CDR3 sequence is 13 residues long. V lost 8 bases and J 0 bases, leaving 11 bases between the germline ends. Germline lookup yields CDR1 LNHNV and CDR2 YYDKDF (reference sequence). In nucleotides, the CDR3 is TGTGCCACCGAGGGTTCAGACTCCTACGAGCAGTACTTC. This sequence encodes CATEGSDSYEQYF.

The chain combines TRBV28 with TRBJ2-7; 10 bases are shared with TRBD2. CDR3 size: 13 residues. Germline V gene sequence: CDR1 MDHEN, CDR2 SYDVKM. The trim removed 7 bases at V and 6 bases at J, leaving 6 bases unmatched. The CDR3, as DNA: TGTGCCAGCATCGGGCTAGCGGGAGTCGAGCAGTACTTC. Amino acid sequence: CASIGLAGVEQYF.

The rearrangement links TRBV6-2 or TRBV6-3 to TRBJ2-3; 11 nucleotides align to TRBD2. Germline loops: CDR1 MNHEY, CDR2 SVGEGT. J was trimmed by 2 bases and V by 5 bases; bases with no gene match: 3. The CDR3 covers 15 residues. CDR3 loop: CASSVSGGATDTQYF. The CDR3 bases are TGTGCCAGCAGTGTTAGCGGGGGGGCCACAGATACGCAGTATTTT.

This clone was observed a handful of times. The chain carries TRBV10-3 and TRBJ1-1; 9 bases map to TRBD1. Germline V gene sequence: CDR1 ENHRY, CDR2 SYGVKD. The junction had 11 bases not matched to a gene; V was cut back by 6 bases and J by 3 bases. This CDR3 is 16 amino acids long. CDR3 region: CAIRTGTGIRHTEAFF. For the CDR3, the DNA is TGTGCCATCAGGACCGGGACAGGGATTCGGCACACTGAAGCTTTCTTT.

The CDR3 DNA follows: TGTGCCAGCATCGGTTGGCCGGGGTCACCCCTCCACTTT. It encodes CASIGWPGSPLHF. V is TRBV2 and J is TRBJ1-6; no clear D. Germline-derived CDR1 and CDR2 are SNHLY and FYNNEI. Trimming shortened V by 7 bases and J by 10 bases, and 14 bases separated the two germline ends. CDR3 length: 13 residues. The entire variable domain, with the rest obtained from reference TRBV2 and TRBJ1-6, is as follows: EPEVTQTPSHQVTQMGQEVILRCVPISNHLYFYWYRQILGQKVEFLVSFYNNEISEKSEIFDDQFSVERPDGSNFTLKIRSTKLEDSAMYFCASIGWPGSPLHFGNGTRLTVT.

The chain joins TRBV27 to TRBJ2-1; 12 bases map to TRBD2. After removal of 6 bases from V and 3 bases from J, the junction contained 3 bases not matched to a gene. The CDR3 totals 15 residues. CDR1 and CDR2 (germline): MNHEY, SMNVEV (reference sequence). CDR3 in DNA: TGTGCCAGCAGGACTAGCGGGAGTTTCTACAATGAGCAGTTCTTC. As protein: CASRTSGSFYNEQFF.

The chain has TRBV19 and TRBJ2-1; 9 bases agree with TRBD2. Trimming cost V 7 bases and J 8 bases; bases outside gene matches: 9. Germline CDR1 is LNHDA and CDR2 is SQIVND (reference sequence). The length of the CDR3 is 14 residues. CDR3 nucleotides: TGTGCCAGTATGGTAGCGGGAGAAGGATATGAGCAGTTCTTC. It codes for CASMVAGEGYEQFF.

The CDR3 DNA is TGTGCCAGCAGCCCTCGGCGGGAGTTGGATACGCAGTATTTT. Its protein is CASSPRRELDTQYF. The chain joins TRBV11-2 to TRBJ2-3, with 7 nucleotides matching TRBD2. The CDR3 contains 14 residues. Per the germline V gene, CDR1 is SGHAT and CDR2 is FQNNGV. The ends lost 5 bases at V and 6 bases at J; junction bases unmatched: 8. The full variable domain, its missing parts supplied by reference TRBV11-2 and TRBJ2-3, is EAGVAQSPRYKIIEKRQSVAFWCNPISGHATLYWYQQILGQGPKLLIQFQNNGVVDDSQLPKDRFSAERLKGVDSTLKIQPAKLEDSAVYLCASSPRRELDTQYFGPGTRLTVL.

This clone came up a few times. V gene TRBV4-1 combines with J gene TRBJ1-1; no firm D call. Germline assignment: CDR1 MGHRA and CDR2 YSYEKL. CDR3 length: 12 amino acids. Between the trimmed V and J ends, which lost 0 bases and 10 bases, there was a span of 9 bases. Here the CDR3 reads CASSQELGRAFF. Written as DNA, the CDR3 is TGCGCCAGCAGCCAAGAGTTGGGGAGAGCTTTCTTT.

The V and J genes are TRBV11-3 and TRBJ1-1; D ambiguous. Germline V CDR1 and CDR2: SGHNT, YENEEA. Trimming left V 5 bases short and J 0 bases short, with 13 bases between. The CDR3 extends over 15 amino acids. The CDR3 DNA follows: TGTGCCAGCAGCCCTAGACTACTGATGAACACTGAAGCTTTCTTT. Translating gives CASSPRLLMNTEAFF.

The genes are TRBV7-9 and TRBJ2-7, with D possibly being TRBD1 (6 bases). The CDR3 is 14 residues long. Trimming took 5 bases from V and 7 from J, leaving 18 bases between them. Germline CDR1 and CDR2: SEHNR and FQNEAQ (reference sequence). In nucleotides, the CDR3 is TGTGCCAGCAGCCTCCGCGACAGGCCGGAGGAGCAGTACTTC. Protein: CASSLRDRPEEQYF.